These 17 T cell receptor beta chains share one sample of origin, sequenced in a study of cytomegalovirus exposure and HLA in healthy donors. The PCR was carried out with 60 Vbeta primers and 13 Jbeta primers. Using immunoSEQ multiplex PCR, the repertoire was profiled, and TCRdb retains in-frame clones only, with some absent. The table shows about 240,000 clones, with about 81% occurring only once. The sample comprised PBMCs. Every receptor here comes from a woman in her sixties in good health and CMV-seropositive.

This clone has just one count. CDR3 sequence (DNA): TGTGCCAGCAGCTCACAGACGGGGTACGGCTACACCTTC. This gives the protein CASSSQTGYGYTF. The genes are TRBV7-9 and TRBJ1-2; no definite D call. This CDR3 contains 13 residues. The germline gives CDR1 SEHNR, CDR2 FQNEAQ (reference sequence). Trimming cost V 4 bases and J 8 bases, with 14 bases left between them.

The genes are TRBV19 and TRBJ2-1, with 8 bases lining up with TRBD2. V lost 11 bases, J lost 4 bases, and 10 bases stayed unmatched. In germline, CDR1 is LNHDA, CDR2 SQIVND (reference sequence). CDR3 length: 14 residues. CDR3 residues: CASRGGGHYNEQFF. As DNA, the CDR3 is TGTGCCTCTCGGGGGGGAGGGCATTACAATGAGCAGTTCTTC.

CDR3 loop: CASSILGLAGGPSSYEQYF. CDR3 bases: TGTGCCAGCAGCATTCTCGGACTAGCGGGAGGCCCTAGCTCCTACGAGCAGTACTTC. The chain combines TRBV7-9 with TRBJ2-7; 14 bases fit TRBD2. Germline CDR1 is SEHNR and CDR2 is FQNEAQ (reference sequence). The CDR3 has 19 residues. The J segment lost 0 bases and the V segment lost 5 bases, leaving 12 bases of the junction unmatched.

The CDR3 DNA is TGTGCCTGGAGTGTAGGACAGTACCCCACAGATACGCAGTATTTT. It specifies CAWSVGQYPTDTQYF. V is TRBV30 and J is TRBJ2-3, with TRBD1 as a possible D gene (6 bases). This CDR3 has 15 residues. Germline CDR1 reads GTSNPN; CDR2 reads SVGIG (reference sequence). The V gene lost 0 bases and the J gene lost 2 bases, with 12 bases spanning the gap.

This chain joins TRBV7-9 and TRBJ1-4; 9 bases line up with TRBD1. J was trimmed by 6 bases and V by 5 bases; bases with no gene match: 4. CDR3 length equals 14 residues. In germline, CDR1 is SEHNR, CDR2 FQNEAQ (reference sequence). CDR3 nucleotide sequence: TGTGCCAGCAGCGGGTGGACAGGGGATGAAAAACTGTTTTTT. Amino acids: CASSGWTGDEKLFF.

This sequence joins TRBV12-5 and TRBJ1-5; D is possibly TRBD1 (5 bases). The CDR3 covers 16 residues. From germline, CDR1 is LGHNT and CDR2 FRNRAP. V was cut by 0 bases and J by 4 bases, with 13 bases left in between. The CDR3 loop reads CASGLVLGARNQPQHF. DNA of the CDR3: TGTGCTAGTGGTTTGGTACTTGGGGCGAGGAATCAGCCCCAGCATTTT.

The chain recombines TRBV2 with TRBJ1-1; tentatively, D is TRBD1 (6 bases). The CDR3 has 16 amino acids. With 10 bases removed from V and 1 base from J, the gap between germline ends came to 22 bases. Per the germline V gene, CDR1 is SNHLY and CDR2 is FYNNEI. The CDR3 region has the DNA TGTGCCATCCCCAGGGGCCCTCGCGATTGGAACACTGAAGCTTTCTTT. Translation: CAIPRGPRDWNTEAFF.

This chain uses TRBV11-1 with TRBJ2-7; 9 nucleotides line up with TRBD1. Germline CDR1 SGHAT, CDR2 FQDESV (reference sequence). With V trimmed by 3 bases and J by 3 bases, 3 bases remained unmatched. This CDR3 is 14 amino acids long. CDR3: CASSFQTGGYEQYF. The CDR3 DNA reads TGTGCCAGCAGCTTCCAGACAGGGGGCTACGAGCAGTACTTC. Full variable domain (rest looked up from reference TRBV11-1 and TRBJ2-7): EAEVAQSPRYKITEKSQAVAFWCDPISGHATLYWYRQILGQGPELLVQFQDESVVDDSQLPKDRFSAERLKGVDSTLKIQPAELGDSAMYLCASSFQTGGYEQYFGPGTRLTVT.

J is TRBJ2-5 and V is TRBV25-1; D possibly corresponds to TRBD2 (5 bases). With 3 bases removed from V and 3 bases from J, the gap between germline ends came to 11 bases. Germline lookup yields CDR1 MGHDK and CDR2 SYGVNS. This CDR3 is built from 14 residues. The CDR3 region has the DNA TGTGCCAGCAGTGATTCCCACGGGAAAGAGACCCAGTACTTC. Translation gives CASSDSHGKETQYF.

This sequence joins TRBV20-1 and TRBJ1-2; D remains ambiguous. Germline CDR1 reads DFQATT; CDR2 reads SNEGSKA (reference sequence). CDR3 length equals 10 residues. V lost 6 bases, J lost 2 bases, and 4 bases lay in between. The CDR3 loop reads CSARNYGYTF. Here the CDR3 DNA reads TGCAGTGCCAGGAACTATGGCTACACCTTC.

This chain connects TRBV6-6 to TRBJ2-1, with D maybe TRBD2 (5 bases). CDR1 and CDR2 from the germline V gene are MNHNY and SVGAGI (reference sequence). The V end lost 2 bases, the J end lost 2 bases, and 10 bases lay between the germline ends. This CDR3 comprises 15 residues. DNA for the CDR3: TGTGCCAGCAGTTACATCCCGGGAACCTACAATGAGCAGTTCTTC. It encodes CASSYIPGTYNEQFF.

This sequence joins TRBV9 and TRBJ2-1, with a tentative D call TRBD2 (6 bases). This CDR3 spans 15 amino acids. Germline V lookup: CDR1 SGDLS, CDR2 YYNGEE. V was clipped by 0 bases and J by 0 bases, with 7 bases between them. This CDR3 is CASSVGTNSYNEQFF. CDR3 nucleotides: TGTGCCAGCAGCGTAGGGACTAACTCCTACAATGAGCAGTTCTTC.

The V call is TRBV28, the J call TRBJ1-2; D unclear. CDR3 size: 14 residues. Germline CDR1 reads MDHEN; CDR2 reads SYDVKM. The V end lost 5 bases, the J end lost 0 bases, and 10 bases lay between the germline ends. This CDR3 reads CASSRLSANYGYTF. The CDR3 region has the DNA TGTGCCAGCAGTCGCCTCAGTGCTAACTATGGCTACACCTTC.

The rearrangement joins TRBV5-1 to TRBJ1-2, with 8 bases fitting TRBD1. In germline, CDR1 is SGHRS, CDR2 YFSETQ. The CDR3 extends over 13 amino acids. V shed 4 bases, J shed 5 bases, and the junction held 4 bases outside the gene matches. The CDR3 loop is CASSRDRRYGYTF. The CDR3 bases are TGCGCCAGCAGCCGGGACAGGCGATATGGCTACACCTTC.

This clone has just a few counts. V usage is TRBV2 and J usage is TRBJ2-1, with 8 bases matching TRBD2. CDR1 and CDR2 from the germline V gene are SNHLY and FYNNEI. V lost 6 bases, J lost 4 bases, and 5 bases stayed unmatched. The CDR3 sequence is 14 residues long. In DNA, the CDR3 is TGTGCCAGCAGCCGACTAGCGCCTTACAATGAGCAGTTCTTC. Translating gives CASSRLAPYNEQFF.

The chain has TRBV5-1 and TRBJ1-5; D unresolved. The CDR3 extends over 15 amino acids. Germline CDR1 SGHRS, CDR2 YFSETQ. Deletions cut 2 bases from V and 5 bases from J, with 14 bases between. CDR3: CASSFFGEPDQPQHF. In DNA, the CDR3 is TGCGCCAGCAGCTTTTTTGGGGAGCCGGATCAGCCCCAGCATTTT.

The table lists this clone with a count of one. The chain recombines TRBV7-3 with TRBJ2-6, with D perhaps TRBD1 (6 bases). The length of the CDR3 is 18 residues. V gave up 5 bases and J gave up 1 base, with 18 bases separating them. CDR1 is SGHTA, CDR2 FQGTGA, per germline. The CDR3 spells CASSRGTRARSGANVLTF. CDR3 DNA: TGTGCCAGCAGCCGTGGGACAAGAGCTCGGTCTGGGGCCAACGTCCTGACTTTC.